Shown below are 16 T cell receptor beta chains from a single sample sequenced in a study of kidney transplant recipient with SARS-CoV-2 infection. TCRdb called the reads again in MiXCR, with one record for every CDR3 protein. Of 200,000 to 250,000 distinct CDR3 sequences detected, 29% appear once; the ten largest clones hold nearly 7.5%. The material was a blood sample, obtained at baseline and on day 111 from a kidney transplant recipient. Receptors were obtained from a male patient in his thirties who had COVID-19 and was a kidney transplant recipient. Some T cells may be the graft donor's.

This clonotype was seen many times. The chain uses TRBV28 and TRBJ1-2; D is ambiguous. The CDR3 spans 13 residues. Germline V gives CDR1 MDHEN, CDR2 SYDVKM. V lost 2 bases, J lost 8 bases, and 12 bases lay in between. CDR3 nucleotides: TGTGCCAGCAGTTTAATTAGCATAGAGGGCTACACCTTC. Its translation is CASSLISIEGYTF.

This clonotype was counted a few times. This likely comes from a read error, as the CDR3 has no conserved phenylalanine or tryptophan at its end. V usage is TRBV5-8 and J usage is TRBJ1-2, with D unresolved. Germline V gives CDR1 SGHTS, CDR2 YDEGEE. V dropped 7 bases and J dropped 4 bases, with 23 bases sitting between them. The CDR3 runs to 16 residues. In nucleotides, the CDR3 is TGTGCCAGCTGTAATTCTCATCCACGAAAGACCTATGGCTACACCTCC. Protein: CASCNSHPRKTYGYTS.

Points on this clonotype: This sequence may be a read error, since a much larger clone differs from it by one base. The genes are TRBV30 and TRBJ2-4; TRBD2 aligns across 11 bases. With the DNA end fitting TRBJ2-1 better, the J assignment may be wrong. The CDR3 consists of 16 residues. Germline V gene data show CDR1 as GTSNPN and CDR2 as SVGIG (reference sequence). The CDR3 here is CAWSVLAGVGINGQFF. CDR3 sequence (DNA): TGTGCCTGGAGTGTACTAGCGGGAGTTGGGATAAATGGGCAGTTCTTC.

The chain recombines TRBV2 with TRBJ2-5, with 9 bases matching TRBD2. Losses at the gene ends were 7 bases for V and 5 bases for J; bases not matched to a gene: 8. Germline CDR1 reads SNHLY; CDR2 reads FYNNEI. This CDR3 comprises 14 residues. CDR3 nucleotide sequence: TGTGCCAGCAAAGGCGGGAGGGAGAAGGAGACCCAGTACTTC. Its protein is CASKGGREKETQYF.

This clonotype was seen at least ten times. V is TRBV7-2 and J is TRBJ1-6, with 8 bases that match TRBD1. Germline-derived CDR1 and CDR2 are SGHTA and FQGNSA. The V and J ends lost 5 bases and 15 bases, in that order; junction bases with no gene match: 12. The CDR3 extends over 14 amino acids. The CDR3 is CASSPGQEMRNLHF. As DNA, the CDR3 is TGTGCCAGCAGCCCGGGACAGGAAATGCGGAACCTCCACTTT.

This chain joins TRBV7-2 and TRBJ2-1; D may correspond to TRBD1 or TRBD2 (6 bases each). V was pared by 1 base and J by 5 bases, with 9 bases between. This CDR3 spans 14 amino acids. In germline, CDR1 is SGHTA, CDR2 FQGNSA. CDR3 amino acids: CASSLGGANNEQFF. The CDR3 nucleotides read TGTGCCAGCAGCTTAGGGGGGGCCAACAATGAGCAGTTCTTC.

Turning to this clonotype: A read error may be the cause here, since a much bigger clone is one base away. The conserved phenylalanine or tryptophan is not found at the CDR3 terminus, so this likely reflects a read error. This chain uses TRBV6-1 with TRBJ2-7; the D call may be TRBD1 or TRBD2 (6 bases each). There are 15 residues in the CDR3. CDR1 is MNHNS and CDR2 is SASEGT in the germline V gene. V was pared by 5 bases and J by 6 bases, with 20 bases between. The CDR3 reads CASSKQGSGGGEQYL. CDR3 coding DNA: TGTGCCAGCAGTAAACAGGGATCTGGGGGAGGCGAGCAGTACCTC.

This clonotype appeared many times. V gene TRBV6-1 combines with J gene TRBJ2-5; TRBD1 matches at 9 bases. V was clipped by 3 bases and J by 7 bases; unmatched bases: 6. The CDR3 totals 14 residues. Germline V gene lookup returns CDR1 MNHNS and CDR2 SASEGT. The DNA for the CDR3 is TGTGCCAGCAGTGATTTACAGGGGGCTAGGACCCAGTACTTC. This gives the protein CASSDLQGARTQYF.

Turning to this clonotype: This may stem from a read error, because a much larger clone lies one nucleotide away. This sequence joins TRBV9 and TRBJ2-2; 10 bases map to TRBD1. The CDR3 consists of 16 residues. Germline values: CDR1 SGDLS, CDR2 YYNGEE. The ends lost 0 bases at V and 7 bases at J; junction bases unmatched: 6. The CDR3 sequence: CASSVEDRGRSGELFF. In DNA, the CDR3 is TGTGCCAGCAGCGTAGAAGACAGGGGGCGTAGCGGGGAGCTGTTTTTT.

A word on this clonotype: A much larger clone differs by one base, so this may be a read error. The chain recombines TRBV7-6 with TRBJ2-2; D remains ambiguous. Germline V lookup: CDR1 SGHVS, CDR2 FNYEAQ. The CDR3 length is 15 residues. The CDR3 sequence is CASSSLLPNIGELFF. As DNA, the CDR3 is TGTGCCAGCAGCTCTTTGCTCCCGAACATCGGGGAGCTGTTTTTT.

The rearrangement uses TRBV15 and TRBJ2-1, with 11 bases matching TRBD1. The CDR3 runs to 17 residues. Losses at the gene ends were 2 bases for V and 4 bases for J; bases not matched to a gene: 7. The germline V gene has CDR1 LNHNV and CDR2 YYDKDF (reference sequence). This CDR3 is CATSRSRTGGAYNEQFF. In DNA, the CDR3 is TGTGCCACCAGCAGATCTAGGACAGGGGGCGCTTACAATGAGCAGTTCTTC.

This clonotype has a count of ten or more. The chain combines TRBV2 with TRBJ2-2; possibly TRBD1 or TRBD2 for D (6 bases each). There are 16 residues in the CDR3. Germline CDR1 and CDR2: SNHLY and FYNNEI. V was pared by 7 bases and J by 1 base, with 16 bases between. The DNA for the CDR3 is TGTGCCAGCATCCCGAGGGGGGACCGGAACACCGGGGAGCTGTTTTTT. Protein sequence: CASIPRGDRNTGELFF.

A note on this clonotype: An end of the junction does not agree with germline; a read error may underlie this. This chain joins TRBV5-6 and TRBJ2-5; 11 nucleotides line up with TRBD2. Germline V gene data show CDR1 as SGHDT and CDR2 as YYEEEE. The CDR3 is made up of 16 amino acids. CDR3 protein: CTSSWGLADSGETQYF. CDR3 bases: TGTACCAGCAGCTGGGGACTAGCGGACAGTGGAGAGACCCAGTACTTC. Based on the CDR3 plus reference TRBV5-6 and TRBJ2-5, the full variable domain is DAGVTQSPTHLIKTRGQQVTLRCSPKSGHDTVSWYQQALGQGPQFIFQYYEEEERQRGNFPDRFSGHQFPNYSSELNVNALLLGDSALYLCTSSWGLADSGETQYFGPGTRLLVL.

In this sample, this clonotype turned up once. This may come from a read error, since a much larger clone is one base off. V is TRBV19 and J is TRBJ1-2, with D possibly being TRBD1 (5 bases). Germline CDR1 reads LNHDA; CDR2 reads SQIVND (reference sequence). The CDR3 extends over 15 amino acids. DNA for the CDR3: TGTACCAGTAGGCCGGGACGGCGAAGGGGCTATGGCTACACCTTC. This codes for CTSRPGRRRGYGYTF.

There are many counts of this clonotype. The CDR3 loop reads CASSGRTGRNTGELFF. CDR3 bases: TGTGCCAGCAGCGGAAGGACAGGGCGGAACACCGGGGAGCTGTTTTTT. The V gene is TRBV5-5, the J gene TRBJ2-2; 8 bases match TRBD1. Trimming removed 4 bases from V and 1 base from J; junction bases left unmatched: 6. Germline CDR1 and CDR2: SGHKS and YYEKEE (reference sequence). This CDR3 has 16 amino acids.

This rearrangement joins TRBV4-3 to TRBJ2-4, with 7 positions matching TRBD1. The J call may not be correct, given that the DNA end is closer to TRBJ2-7. This CDR3 region has 15 residues. The germline V gene encodes CDR1 LGHNA and CDR2 YSLEER. The CDR3 loop reads CASSQETGYPYEQYF. The CDR3 coding sequence is TGCGCCAGCAGCCAGGAGACAGGGTACCCCTACGAGCAGTACTTC.